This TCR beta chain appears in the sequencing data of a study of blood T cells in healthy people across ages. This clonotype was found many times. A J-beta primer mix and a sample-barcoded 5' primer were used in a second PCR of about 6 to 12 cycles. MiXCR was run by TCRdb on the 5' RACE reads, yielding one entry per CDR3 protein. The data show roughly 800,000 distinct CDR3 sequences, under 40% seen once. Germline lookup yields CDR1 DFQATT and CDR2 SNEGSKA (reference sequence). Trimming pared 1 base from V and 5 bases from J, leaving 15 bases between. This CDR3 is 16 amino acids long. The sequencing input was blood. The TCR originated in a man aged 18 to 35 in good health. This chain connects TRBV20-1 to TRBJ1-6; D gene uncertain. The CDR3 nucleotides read TGCAGTGCTAGAGGGCCCGGGAGGATGAATAATTCACCCCTCCACTTT. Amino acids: CSARGPGRMNNSPLHF.